This record looks at one TCR beta chain sequence and its context. The antigen is unknown. Every sample gave at least 5 micrograms of total RNA when it was extracted. Through a sample-barcoded 5' primer and a J-beta primer mix, a second PCR was run for 7 to 11 cycles. The study obtained at least 2.5 million CDR3-containing paired-end reads from every sample. TCRdb passed the 5' RACE reads through MiXCR, listing each CDR3 protein once. The sample holds around 1,700,000 distinct CDR3 sequences, 28% seen once. This sample was taken from a study of blood T cells in healthy people across ages. Study findings and constraints: Per million T cells, TCR beta diversity dropped roughly linearly as age increased.

The sample was blood. This receptor was identified in a woman younger than 45 in good health.

In DNA form, the CDR3 reads TGTGCCAGCAGCCGGGAGGACGGTCCCTACGAGCAGTACTTC. It specifies CASSREDGPYEQYF. The chain employs TRBV7-2 and TRBJ2-7; 7 nucleotides match TRBD2. The CDR3 has 14 residues. CDR1 is SGHTA, CDR2 FQGNSA, per germline. With 5 bases clipped from V and 2 bases from J, the junction kept 6 bases outside the gene matches.